Listed here are 15 T cell receptor beta chains from one sample, sequenced in a study of naive and memory T cell subsets. Whole blood, 2.5 ml, came from adult healthy volunteers. Reverse transcription of blood and skin TCR RNA was primed at alpha and beta constant regions. TCRdb re-analysed the 5' RACE reads in MiXCR, keeping a single row per CDR3 protein. This sample yields about 22,000 distinct CDR3 sequences, of which roughly 4.1% are seen a single time; 7.8% belongs to the top ten. These receptor sequences come from a male donor in good health.

The chain combines TRBV5-6 with TRBJ2-5; maybe TRBD1 (6 bases). The length of the CDR3 is 14 residues. V was clipped by 4 bases and J by 4 bases, with 14 bases between them. Looked up from germline, CDR1 is SGHDT and CDR2 is YYEEEE. The DNA for the CDR3 is TGTGCCAGCAGCCCCCACCTCAGGGGAGAGACCCAGTACTTC. This gives the protein CASSPHLRGETQYF.

This clonotype was observed many times. This chain joins TRBV7-9 and TRBJ2-3, with 10 bases that match TRBD1. From germline, CDR1 is SEHNR and CDR2 FQNEAQ (reference sequence). This CDR3 region has 16 residues. Trimming took 5 bases from V and 3 from J; bases not matched to a gene: 8. CDR3 protein: CASSATGQGYTDTQYF. The CDR3 DNA is TGTGCCAGCAGCGCAACGGGACAGGGGTATACAGATACGCAGTATTTT.

This clonotype was counted ten times or more. The chain uses TRBV29-1 and TRBJ2-3; no definite D call. CDR3 length: 11 amino acids. Trimming removed 5 bases from V and 7 bases from J, with 10 bases in between. The germline V gene has CDR1 SQVTM and CDR2 ANQGSEA. CDR3 region: CSVLVTNTQYF. CDR3 in DNA: TGCAGCGTTCTCGTGACGAATACGCAGTATTTT.

This clonotype was detected ten times or more. V and J are TRBV20-1 and TRBJ2-4; D is perhaps TRBD2 (7 bases). Germline CDR1 DFQATT, CDR2 SNEGSKA (reference sequence). V dropped 7 bases and J dropped 6 bases, with 16 bases sitting between them. The CDR3 length is 13 residues. The CDR3 sequence is CSGGGGTPNIQYF. CDR3 sequence (DNA): TGCAGTGGAGGGGGAGGGACACCAAACATTCAGTACTTC.

This clonotype was detected many times. This sequence joins TRBV2 and TRBJ2-2, with D possibly matching TRBD1 (6 bases). The germline V gene has CDR1 SNHLY and CDR2 FYNNEI. This CDR3 contains 13 residues. V was cut by 5 bases and J by 5 bases, with 9 bases left in between. CDR3 in DNA: TGTGCCAGCAGTTCCGGACAGACCGGGGAGCTGTTTTTT. Encoded protein: CASSSGQTGELFF.

This clonotype showed up many times. The chain carries TRBV6-6 and TRBJ1-5; 8 bases match TRBD1. The germline gives CDR1 MNHNY, CDR2 SVGAGI (reference sequence). The CDR3 contains 15 residues. V was clipped by 6 bases and J by 5 bases; unmatched bases: 9. The CDR3 nucleotides read TGTGCCAGCAGGGTCACTACAGGGGGGTATCAGCCCCAGCATTTT. It yields the protein CASRVTTGGYQPQHF.

This clonotype appeared many times. V gene TRBV29-1 combines with J gene TRBJ1-1; D not certain. Germline V gives CDR1 SQVTM, CDR2 ANQGSEA. The CDR3 consists of 11 residues. V dropped 7 bases and J dropped 5 bases, with 11 bases sitting between them. CDR3 DNA sequence: TGCAGCGCTACGGTAGTTACTGAAGCTTTCTTT. It specifies CSATVVTEAFF. Filled out from reference TRBV29-1 and TRBJ1-1, the complete variable domain reads SAVISQKPSRDICQRGTSLTIQCQVDSQVTMMFWYRQQPGQSLTLIATANQGSEATYESGFVIDKFPISRPNLTFSTLTVSNMSPEDSSIYLCSATVVTEAFFGQGTRLTVV.

The table lists this clonotype with many counts. V is TRBV6-6 and J is TRBJ2-6; D is possibly TRBD1 (6 bases). V shed 6 bases and J shed 0 bases, with 12 bases lying between them. Germline CDR1 is MNHNY and CDR2 is SVGAGI (reference sequence). This CDR3 is 16 amino acids long. Written as DNA, the CDR3 is TGTGCCAGCAGCGGAGACAGGACCTCTGGGGCCAACGTCCTGACTTTC. This sequence encodes CASSGDRTSGANVLTF.

In its sample, this clonotype was seen many times. V gene TRBV6-1 combines with J gene TRBJ2-1; the match to TRBD2 covers 9 bases. J lost 8 bases, V lost 1 base, and 15 bases had no gene match. The CDR3 spans 18 residues. CDR1 is MNHNS, CDR2 SASEGT, per germline. CDR3 in amino acids: CASSEVSWWGTSFHEQFF. The CDR3 DNA reads as TGTGCCAGCAGTGAAGTTTCCTGGTGGGGGACTAGCTTCCATGAGCAGTTCTTC.

This clonotype came up many times. The rearrangement uses TRBV7-9 and TRBJ2-3, with D perhaps TRBD2 (5 bases). V lost 5 bases, J lost 4 bases, and 10 bases lay in between. This CDR3 is 13 amino acids long. Germline loops: CDR1 SEHNR, CDR2 FQNEAQ (reference sequence). CDR3 protein: CASSLGRADTQYF. The CDR3 DNA reads TGTGCCAGCAGCCTTGGGCGGGCAGATACGCAGTATTTT.

In this sample, this clonotype turned up a few times. As DNA, the CDR3 is TGTGCCAGCAGCCAACTGGGACTAGCGGGAGTTGAGACCCAGTACTTC. This translates into CASSQLGLAGVETQYF. This sequence joins TRBV14 and TRBJ2-5; TRBD2 matches at 14 bases. Trimming took 2 bases from V and 5 from J; bases not matched to a gene: 4. CDR1 SGHDN and CDR2 FVKESK come from the germline V gene. This CDR3 is built from 16 residues.

In its sample, this clonotype was seen many times. The chain joins TRBV7-6 to TRBJ1-6, with D hard to call. This CDR3 contains 17 residues. Germline CDR1 is SGHVS and CDR2 is FNYEAQ. Trimming took 5 bases from V and 0 from J, leaving 14 bases between them. The CDR3 bases are TGTGCCAGCAGCCGACCCGGAGGGAGCTCCTATAATTCACCCCTCCACTTT. Protein product: CASSRPGGSSYNSPLHF.

This clonotype was picked up a small number of times. This could be a read error, since a much larger clone is one nucleotide away. V and J are TRBV7-9 and TRBJ1-2; 9 bases align to TRBD1. The CDR3 runs 14 residues. Germline CDR1 is SEHNR and CDR2 is FQNEAQ (reference sequence). The CDR3 DNA follows: TGTGCCAGCAGCTTAGGGGACAGGGCTTTTGGCGACACCTTC. Its translation: CASSLGDRAFGDTF.

Points on this clonotype: Sequence at one end of the junction differs from germline and may be a read error. J is TRBJ1-6 and V is TRBV30; 11 bases are shared with TRBD1. This CDR3 region has 13 residues. Germline values: CDR1 GTSNPN, CDR2 SVGIG (reference sequence). CDR3 region: CAWAGTGGSPLNF. The CDR3 DNA is TGTGCCTGGGCCGGGACAGGGGGTTCACCCCTCAACTTT.

This clonotype came up many times. V gene TRBV5-6 combines with J gene TRBJ2-3; no clear D. The V gene lost 1 base and the J gene lost 0 bases, with 18 bases spanning the gap. CDR1 and CDR2 from the germline V gene are SGHDT and YYEEEE. The CDR3 is made up of 18 amino acids. For the CDR3, the DNA is TGTGCCAGCAGCTTGTTGAACGGTGCGCCCATTAGCACAGATACGCAGTATTTT. It translates to CASSLLNGAPISTDTQYF.